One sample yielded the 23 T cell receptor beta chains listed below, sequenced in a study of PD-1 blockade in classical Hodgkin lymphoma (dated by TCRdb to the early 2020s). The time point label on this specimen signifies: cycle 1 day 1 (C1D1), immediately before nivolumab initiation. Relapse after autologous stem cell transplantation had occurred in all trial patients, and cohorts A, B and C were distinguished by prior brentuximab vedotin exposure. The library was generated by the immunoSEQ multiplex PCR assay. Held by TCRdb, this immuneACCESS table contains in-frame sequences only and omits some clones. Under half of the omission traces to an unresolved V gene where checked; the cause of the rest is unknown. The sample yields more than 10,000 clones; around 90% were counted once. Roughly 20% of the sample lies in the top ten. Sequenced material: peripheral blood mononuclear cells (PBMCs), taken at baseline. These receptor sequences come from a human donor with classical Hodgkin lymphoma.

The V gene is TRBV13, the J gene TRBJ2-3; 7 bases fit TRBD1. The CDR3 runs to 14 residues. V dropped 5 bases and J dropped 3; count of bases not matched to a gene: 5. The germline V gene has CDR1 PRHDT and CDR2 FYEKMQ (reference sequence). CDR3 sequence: CASSPWTGTDTQYF. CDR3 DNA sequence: TGTGCCAGCAGCCCTTGGACAGGTACAGATACGCAGTATTTT.

CDR3 region: CASSVRLGGSYEQYF. Here the CDR3 DNA reads TGTGCCAGCAGCGTTAGACTAGGCGGCTCCTACGAGCAGTACTTC. This chain connects TRBV9 to TRBJ2-7, with D possibly matching TRBD2 (6 bases). The ends were cut back, 2 bases at V and 0 bases at J, with 12 bases in the middle. Germline CDR1 and CDR2: SGDLS and YYNGEE. The CDR3 is 15 residues long.

The CDR3: CASSPGRSYGYTF. CDR3 nucleotides: TGTGCCAGCAGCCCCGGACGGTCTTATGGCTACACCTTC. V gene TRBV6-5 combines with J gene TRBJ1-2; D unresolved. The CDR3 has 13 amino acids. Per the germline V gene, CDR1 is MNHEY and CDR2 is SVGAGI. The ends were cut back, 6 bases at V and 5 bases at J, with 13 bases in the middle.

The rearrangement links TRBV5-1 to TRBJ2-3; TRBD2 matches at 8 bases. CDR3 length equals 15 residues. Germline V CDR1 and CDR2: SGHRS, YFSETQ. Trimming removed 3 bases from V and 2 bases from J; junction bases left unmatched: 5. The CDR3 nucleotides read TGCGCCAGCAGCTCGAAACTAGCGGACACAGATACGCAGTATTTT. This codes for CASSSKLADTDTQYF. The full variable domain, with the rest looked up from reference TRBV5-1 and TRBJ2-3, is KAGVTQTPRYLIKTRGQQVTLSCSPISGHRSVSWYQQTPGQGLQFLFEYFSETQRNKGNFPGRFSGRQFSNSRSEMNVSTLELGDSALYLCASSSKLADTDTQYFGPGTRLTVL.

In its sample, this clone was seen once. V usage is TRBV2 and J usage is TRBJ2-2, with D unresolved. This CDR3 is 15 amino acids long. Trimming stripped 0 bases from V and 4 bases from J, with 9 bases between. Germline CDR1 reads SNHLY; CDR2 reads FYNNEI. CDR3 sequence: CASSEAVRSTGELFF. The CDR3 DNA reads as TGTGCCAGCAGTGAAGCAGTCAGGAGCACCGGGGAGCTGTTTTTT.

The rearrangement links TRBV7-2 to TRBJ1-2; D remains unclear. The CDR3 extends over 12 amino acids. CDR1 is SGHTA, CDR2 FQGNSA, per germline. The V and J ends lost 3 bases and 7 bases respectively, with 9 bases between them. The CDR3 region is CASSFGRLGYTF. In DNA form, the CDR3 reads TGTGCCAGCAGCTTTGGGAGGCTTGGCTACACCTTC.

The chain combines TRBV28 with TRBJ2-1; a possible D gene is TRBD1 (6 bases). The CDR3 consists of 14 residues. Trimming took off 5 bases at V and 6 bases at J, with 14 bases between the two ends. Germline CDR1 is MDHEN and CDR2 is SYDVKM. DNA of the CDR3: TGTGCCAGCAGTCCCAGACAGGACCCCAATGAGCAGTTCTTC. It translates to CASSPRQDPNEQFF.

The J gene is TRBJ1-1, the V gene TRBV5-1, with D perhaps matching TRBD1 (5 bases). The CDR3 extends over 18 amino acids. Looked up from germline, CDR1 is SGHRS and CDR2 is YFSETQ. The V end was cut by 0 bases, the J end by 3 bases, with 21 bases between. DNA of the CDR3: TGCGCCAGCAGCTTGGTTAAACCAGGGTCCATCGAGGACACTGAAGCTTTCTTT. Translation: CASSLVKPGSIEDTEAFF.

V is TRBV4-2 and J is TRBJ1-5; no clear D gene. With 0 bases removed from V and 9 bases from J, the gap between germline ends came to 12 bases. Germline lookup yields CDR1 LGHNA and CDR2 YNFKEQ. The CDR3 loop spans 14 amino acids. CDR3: CASSQDASAGPQHF. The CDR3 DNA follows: TGTGCCAGCAGCCAAGATGCCTCGGCGGGGCCCCAGCATTTT.

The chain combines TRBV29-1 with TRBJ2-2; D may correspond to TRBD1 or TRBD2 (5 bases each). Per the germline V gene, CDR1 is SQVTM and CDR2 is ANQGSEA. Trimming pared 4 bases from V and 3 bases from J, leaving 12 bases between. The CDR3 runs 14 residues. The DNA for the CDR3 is TGCAGCGTTGGGGATCGAGGGGACACCGGGGAGCTGTTTTTT. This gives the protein CSVGDRGDTGELFF.

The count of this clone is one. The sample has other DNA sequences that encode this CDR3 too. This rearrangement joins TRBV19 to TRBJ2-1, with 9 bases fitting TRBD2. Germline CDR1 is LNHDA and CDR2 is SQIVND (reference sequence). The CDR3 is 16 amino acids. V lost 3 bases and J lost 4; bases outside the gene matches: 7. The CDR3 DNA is TGTGCCAGTAGTATGGGGGCGGGAGGGCAATACAATGAGCAGTTCTTC. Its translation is CASSMGAGGQYNEQFF.

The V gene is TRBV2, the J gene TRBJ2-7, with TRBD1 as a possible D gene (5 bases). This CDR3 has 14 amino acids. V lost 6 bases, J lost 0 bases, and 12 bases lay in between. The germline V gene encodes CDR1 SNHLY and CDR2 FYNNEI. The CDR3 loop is CASRAGPSSYEQYF. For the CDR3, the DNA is TGTGCCAGCAGGGCAGGGCCTAGCTCCTACGAGCAGTACTTC.

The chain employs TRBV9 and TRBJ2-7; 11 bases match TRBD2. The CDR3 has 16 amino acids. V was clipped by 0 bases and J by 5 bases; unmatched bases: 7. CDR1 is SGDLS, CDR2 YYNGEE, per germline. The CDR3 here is CASSVGTGLAGHEQYF. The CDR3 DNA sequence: TGTGCCAGCAGCGTAGGTACCGGACTAGCGGGCCACGAGCAGTACTTC.

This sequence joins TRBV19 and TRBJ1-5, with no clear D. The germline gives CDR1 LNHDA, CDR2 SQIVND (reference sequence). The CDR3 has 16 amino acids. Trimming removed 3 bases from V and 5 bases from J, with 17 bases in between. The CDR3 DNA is TGTGCCAGTAGTATGGGCGGTCCTCAGTTACATCAGCCCCAGCATTTT. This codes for CASSMGGPQLHQPQHF.

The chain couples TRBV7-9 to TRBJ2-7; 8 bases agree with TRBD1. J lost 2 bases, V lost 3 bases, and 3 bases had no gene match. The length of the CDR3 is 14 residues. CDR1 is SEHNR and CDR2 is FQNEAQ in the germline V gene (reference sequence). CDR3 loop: CASSFGQGTYEQYF. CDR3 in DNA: TGTGCCAGCAGCTTCGGACAGGGAACCTACGAGCAGTACTTC. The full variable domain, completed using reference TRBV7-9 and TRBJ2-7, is DTGVSQNPRHKITKRGQNVTFRCDPISEHNRLYWYRQTLGQGPEFLTYFQNEAQLEKSRLLSDRFSAERPKGSFSTLEIQRTEQGDSAMYLCASSFGQGTYEQYFGPGTRLTVT.

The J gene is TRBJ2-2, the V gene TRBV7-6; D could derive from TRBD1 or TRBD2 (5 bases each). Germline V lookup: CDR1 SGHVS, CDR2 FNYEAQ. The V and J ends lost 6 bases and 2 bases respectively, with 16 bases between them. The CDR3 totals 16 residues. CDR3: CASSGTLRRNTGELFF. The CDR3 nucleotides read TGTGCCAGCAGTGGGACCCTACGGAGAAACACCGGGGAGCTGTTTTTT. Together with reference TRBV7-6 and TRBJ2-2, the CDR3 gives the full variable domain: GAGVSQSPRYKVTKRGQDVALRCDPISGHVSLYWYRQALGQGPEFLTYFNYEAQQDKSGLPNDRFSAERPEGSISTLTIQRTEQRDSAMYRCASSGTLRRNTGELFFGEGSRLTVL.

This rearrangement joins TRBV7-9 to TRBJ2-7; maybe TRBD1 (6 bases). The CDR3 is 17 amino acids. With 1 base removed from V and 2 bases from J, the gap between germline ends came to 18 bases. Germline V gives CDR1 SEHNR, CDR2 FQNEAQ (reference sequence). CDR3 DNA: TGTGCCAGCAGCTTAGGTGGTGGGGCAGGGGAACCCTACGAGCAGTACTTC. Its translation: CASSLGGGAGEPYEQYF.

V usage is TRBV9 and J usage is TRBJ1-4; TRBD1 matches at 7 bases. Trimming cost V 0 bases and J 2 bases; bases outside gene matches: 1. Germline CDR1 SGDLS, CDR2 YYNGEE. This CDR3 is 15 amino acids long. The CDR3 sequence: CASSVEGGTNEKLFF. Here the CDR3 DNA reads TGTGCCAGCAGCGTAGAAGGGGGCACTAATGAAAAACTGTTTTTT.

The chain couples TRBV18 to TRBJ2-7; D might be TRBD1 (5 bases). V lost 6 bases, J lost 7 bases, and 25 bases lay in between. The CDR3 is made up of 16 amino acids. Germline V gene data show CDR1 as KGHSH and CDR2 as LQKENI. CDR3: CASSLGQGFFIREQYF. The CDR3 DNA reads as TGTGCCAGCTCCCTAGGCCAGGGTTTCTTCATACGGGAGCAGTACTTC.

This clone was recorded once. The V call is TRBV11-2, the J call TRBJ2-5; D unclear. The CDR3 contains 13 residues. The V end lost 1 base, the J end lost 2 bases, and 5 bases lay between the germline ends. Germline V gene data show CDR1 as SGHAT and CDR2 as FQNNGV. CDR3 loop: CASSLAQQETQYF. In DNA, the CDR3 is TGTGCCAGCAGCTTAGCCCAGCAAGAGACCCAGTACTTC.

The CDR3 is CASNQGRQGGQPQHF. The CDR3 bases are TGTGCCAGCAATCAGGGCCGCCAGGGGGGGCAGCCCCAGCATTTT. The chain is built from TRBV6-5 and TRBJ1-5; 7 bases match TRBD1. The CDR3 is 15 amino acids. V lost 7 bases and J lost 7; bases outside the gene matches: 13. Germline V gene data show CDR1 as MNHEY and CDR2 as SVGAGI.

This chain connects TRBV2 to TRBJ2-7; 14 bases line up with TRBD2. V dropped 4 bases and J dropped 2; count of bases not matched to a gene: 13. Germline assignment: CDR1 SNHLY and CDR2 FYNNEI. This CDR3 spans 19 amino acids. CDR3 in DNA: TGTGCCAGCAGTGGTAATACCGGGACTAGCGGGGGTTCCCCCTACGAGCAGTACTTC. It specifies CASSGNTGTSGGSPYEQYF.

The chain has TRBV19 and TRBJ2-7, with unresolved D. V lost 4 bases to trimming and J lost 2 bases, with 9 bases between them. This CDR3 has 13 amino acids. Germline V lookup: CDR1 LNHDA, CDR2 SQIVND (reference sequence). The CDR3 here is CASSSAVAYEQYF. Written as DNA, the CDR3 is TGTGCCAGTAGTAGCGCCGTAGCCTACGAGCAGTACTTC.